These 23 T cell receptor beta chains originate from one sample sequenced in a study of cytomegalovirus exposure and HLA in healthy donors (dated by TCRdb to 2015 to 2018). The library was produced with the immunoSEQ multiplex PCR assay. The multiplex PCR relied on a mix of 60 forward primers for TCR Vbeta segments and 13 reverse primers for TCR Jbeta segments. TCRdb mirrors the immuneACCESS table, restricted to in-frame sequences. Some clones are absent from its copies; in checked studies, under half trace to an unresolved V gene, and the reason for the others is unknown. Recorded for this sample are under 150,000 clones; 83% of them occurred a single time. The ten largest make up 1.2% of the sample. Sequencing input: PBMCs. Receptors were obtained from a girl aged 2-10 years in good health and CMV-seronegative.

The J gene is TRBJ2-7, the V gene TRBV7-9; 8 bases map to TRBD1. Unmatched junction bases numbered 5, after V lost 5 bases and J lost 2 bases. CDR3 length: 14 residues. Germline-derived CDR1 and CDR2 are SEHNR and FQNEAQ (reference sequence). The CDR3 region is CASSTPGQAYEQYF. In DNA, the CDR3 is TGTGCCAGCAGCACACCGGGACAGGCCTACGAGCAGTACTTC.

The J gene is TRBJ1-3, the V gene TRBV2; no definite D call. V dropped 0 bases and J dropped 1 base, with 10 bases sitting between them. The CDR3 sequence is 16 residues long. Germline lookup yields CDR1 SNHLY and CDR2 FYNNEI. The CDR3 here is CASSEADFASGNTIYF. The CDR3 DNA is TGTGCCAGCAGTGAAGCTGACTTCGCGTCTGGAAACACCATATATTTT.

This clone was recorded a few times. J is TRBJ2-5 and V is TRBV28, with TRBD1 matching 12 bases. Judging by the DNA end, TRBJ2-7 fits better; the J call may be wrong. Germline V lookup: CDR1 MDHEN, CDR2 SYDVKM. This CDR3 has 15 residues. This CDR3 is CASSPTGQGASEQYF. DNA of the CDR3: TGTGCCAGCAGTCCGACGGGACAGGGGGCAAGCGAGCAGTACTTC.

The chain couples TRBV29-1 to TRBJ2-5; TRBD2 might be the D (5 bases). Judging by the DNA end, TRBJ2-7 fits better; the J call may be wrong. Germline V gives CDR1 SQVTM, CDR2 ANQGSEA. The CDR3 extends over 13 amino acids. The chain's CDR3 is CSVDAGDSYEQYF. In DNA, the CDR3 is TGCAGCGTTGATGCCGGGGACTCCTACGAGCAGTACTTC.

This clone was found a few times. The chain recombines TRBV7-6 with TRBJ2-1; 9 bases line up with TRBD2. V gave up 5 bases and J gave up 4 bases; unmatched junction bases: 6. The CDR3 covers 15 residues. CDR1 and CDR2 (germline): SGHVS, FNYEAQ. The DNA of the CDR3 is TGTGCCAGCAGCGGTTTAGCGGGGGAGTACAATGAGCAGTTCTTC. This gives the protein CASSGLAGEYNEQFF.

The V call is TRBV29-1, the J call TRBJ1-1; no reliable D call. With 3 bases removed from V and 8 bases from J, the gap between germline ends came to 10 bases. The CDR3 is made up of 11 amino acids. The germline V gene has CDR1 SQVTM and CDR2 ANQGSEA. This CDR3 is CSVDTGGEAFF. In DNA form, the CDR3 reads TGCAGCGTTGACACGGGAGGAGAAGCTTTCTTT. The whole variable domain, remainder taken from reference TRBV29-1 and TRBJ1-1, is SAVISQKPSRDICQRGTSLTIQCQVDSQVTMMFWYRQQPGQSLTLIATANQGSEATYESGFVIDKFPISRPNLTFSTLTVSNMSPEDSSIYLCSVDTGGEAFFGQGTRLTVV.

This chain uses TRBV5-4 with TRBJ2-3, with D tentatively TRBD1 (6 bases). The germline CDR1 and CDR2 sequences are SGHNT and YYREEE (reference sequence). The CDR3 covers 15 residues. V was cut by 0 bases and J by 7 bases, with 15 bases left in between. The DNA of the CDR3 is TGTGCCAGCAGCTTGGGGCGTGGGGGCTCCAATACGCAGTATTTT. It codes for CASSLGRGGSNTQYF.

The chain joins TRBV10-3 to TRBJ2-7; the D is unclear. The CDR3 extends over 11 amino acids. CDR1 and CDR2 (germline): ENHRY, SYGVKD. V dropped 3 bases and J dropped 5 bases, with 5 bases sitting between them. The CDR3 sequence: CAISEQNEQYF. As DNA, the CDR3 is TGTGCCATCAGTGAACAGAACGAGCAGTACTTC.

V and J are TRBV14 and TRBJ2-1; TRBD2 agrees at 11 bases. The CDR3 length is 19 residues. J was trimmed by 5 bases and V by 0 bases; bases with no gene match: 12. Germline-derived CDR1 and CDR2 are SGHDN and FVKESK. The CDR3 region is CASSQESIIVAGGNNEQFF. The CDR3 DNA reads TGTGCCAGCAGCCAAGAATCAATAATAGTAGCGGGGGGGAACAATGAGCAGTTCTTC.

The chain combines TRBV4-1 with TRBJ2-3, with 13 bases identical to TRBD2. Germline loops: CDR1 MGHRA, CDR2 YSYEKL. The J segment lost 6 bases and the V segment lost 7 bases, leaving 10 bases of the junction unmatched. The CDR3 loop spans 16 amino acids. In nucleotides, the CDR3 is TGCGCCAGCACCAGGACTAGCGGGGGCCCCAGGGATACGCAGTATTTT. Translation gives CASTRTSGGPRDTQYF.

CDR3 amino acids: CAWSLTSGSYNEQFF. CDR3 in DNA: TGTGCCTGGAGCTTGACTAGCGGGAGTTACAATGAGCAGTTCTTC. The V call is TRBV30, the J call TRBJ2-1; TRBD2 aligns across 12 bases. V shed 3 bases, J shed 4 bases, and the junction held 4 bases outside the gene matches. The length of the CDR3 is 15 residues. The germline V gene encodes CDR1 GTSNPN and CDR2 SVGIG (reference sequence).

Regarding this clone: In this CDR3 the conserved last residue, phenylalanine or tryptophan, is missing, so a read error is likely. This chain uses TRBV10-3 with TRBJ1-2; D is possibly TRBD1 (6 bases). The V gene lost 0 bases and the J gene lost 6 bases, with 14 bases spanning the gap. Germline V gene data show CDR1 as ENHRY and CDR2 as SYGVKD. This CDR3 is 15 amino acids long. The CDR3 DNA sequence: TGTGCCATCAGTGAGTCCGACAGGTTTATTCATGGCTACACCCTC. Its protein is CAISESDRFIHGYTL.

Only a few counts were recorded for this clone. The chain joins TRBV28 to TRBJ2-3, with 11 bases identical to TRBD2. The germline CDR1 and CDR2 sequences are MDHEN and SYDVKM. The CDR3 has 13 amino acids. V shed 10 bases, J shed 4 bases, and the junction held 4 bases outside the gene matches. The CDR3 loop reads CATLAGGADTQYF. CDR3 in DNA: TGTGCCACCTTAGCGGGAGGGGCAGATACGCAGTATTTT.

CDR3 DNA: TGTGCCAGCAGTTTTTCGGGGGCTAACTATGGCTACACCTTC. Protein: CASSFSGANYGYTF. The chain uses TRBV28 and TRBJ1-2, with a tentative D call TRBD1 (5 bases). V shed 3 bases and J shed 0 bases, with 8 bases lying between them. In germline, CDR1 is MDHEN, CDR2 SYDVKM. The CDR3 runs to 14 residues.

The V gene is TRBV6-4, the J gene TRBJ2-1; 9 bases align to TRBD2. V shed 0 bases, J shed 5 bases, and the junction held 2 bases outside the gene matches. Germline V gene data show CDR1 as MRHNA and CDR2 as SNTAGT. The CDR3 extends over 15 amino acids. The CDR3 DNA reads TGTGCCAGCAGTGACTCTCTAGCGGGAAACAATGAGCAGTTCTTC. As protein: CASSDSLAGNNEQFF.

In its sample, this clone was seen a few times. Here the CDR3 DNA reads TGTGCCAGCAGCCCAGGGAAAGGACGGGGGATCGGTGAAGCTTTCTTT. Translation: CASSPGKGRGIGEAFF. The V and J genes are TRBV6-6 and TRBJ1-1; tentatively, D is TRBD1 (5 bases). The CDR3 is 16 amino acids. Trimming shortened V by 6 bases and J by 7 bases, and 24 bases separated the two germline ends. Germline V CDR1 and CDR2: MNHNY, SVGAGI (reference sequence).

V is TRBV15 and J is TRBJ2-1; 16 nucleotides match TRBD2. This CDR3 is 16 amino acids long. Germline-derived CDR1 and CDR2 are LNHNV and YYDKDF (reference sequence). V dropped 3 bases and J dropped 7; count of bases not matched to a gene: 3. This CDR3 is CATSRGLAGGPNEQFF. The CDR3 DNA reads TGTGCCACCAGCAGGGGACTAGCGGGAGGGCCGAATGAGCAGTTCTTC.

The V gene is TRBV4-2, the J gene TRBJ1-2, with a weak D call TRBD1 (5 bases). Per germline, CDR1 LGHNA and CDR2 YNFKEQ. Between the trimmed V and J ends, which lost 4 bases and 8 bases, there was a span of 17 bases. The CDR3 consists of 14 residues. This chain's CDR3 is CASSPGGSGLGYTF. The DNA of the CDR3 is TGTGCCAGCAGCCCCGGGGGAAGTGGGCTGGGCTACACCTTC.

V gene TRBV28 combines with J gene TRBJ1-2; no firm D call. Germline CDR1 reads MDHEN; CDR2 reads SYDVKM. V was cut by 3 bases and J by 1 base, with 15 bases left in between. The CDR3 sequence is 16 residues long. CDR3: CASSFIHNCLNYGYTF. DNA of the CDR3: TGTGCCAGCAGTTTCATCCATAACTGCCTTAACTATGGCTACACCTTC.

The V gene is TRBV7-8, the J gene TRBJ1-1, with a possible D match to TRBD1 (5 bases). The CDR3 spans 13 residues. Germline V gene data show CDR1 as SGHVS and CDR2 as FQNEAQ. V was trimmed by 5 bases and J by 7 bases, leaving 14 bases between them. The CDR3 DNA sequence: TGTGCCAGCAGCCCCAAGACCCAGGGTGAAGCTTTCTTT. This encodes CASSPKTQGEAFF.

J is TRBJ1-1 and V is TRBV10-2, with 7 bases fitting TRBD1. The length of the CDR3 is 14 residues. The ends lost 9 bases at V and 1 base at J; junction bases unmatched: 8. Germline V CDR1 and CDR2: WSHSY, SAAADI. CDR3 amino acids: CASTTGLGNTEAFF. CDR3 nucleotides: TGCGCCAGTACGACAGGGCTGGGGAACACTGAAGCTTTCTTT.

This chain uses TRBV25-1 with TRBJ1-1; no firm D call. The CDR3 spans 15 residues. V lost 3 bases and J 0 bases, leaving 11 bases between the germline ends. The germline V gene encodes CDR1 MGHDK and CDR2 SYGVNS. CDR3 sequence (DNA): TGTGCCAGCAGTGACCCTAGAACACTGAACACTGAAGCTTTCTTT. Its protein product is CASSDPRTLNTEAFF.

The chain links TRBV5-1 to TRBJ2-2; 8 nucleotides align to TRBD2. Germline trimming cut 6 bases from V and 4 bases from J; bases unmatched to any gene: 5. The CDR3 has 14 residues. Germline CDR1 and CDR2: SGHRS and YFSETQ. CDR3 nucleotide sequence: TGCGCCAGCACTACTACTAGCGGCACCGGGGAGCTGTTTTTT. Amino acids: CASTTTSGTGELFF. The complete variable domain, with remaining parts taken from reference TRBV5-1 and TRBJ2-2, reads KAGVTQTPRYLIKTRGQQVTLSCSPISGHRSVSWYQQTPGQGLQFLFEYFSETQRNKGNFPGRFSGRQFSNSRSEMNVSTLELGDSALYLCASTTTSGTGELFFGEGSRLTVL.